Described below is a single T cell receptor (beta chain) sequence and its context. Its antigen is currently unknown. The CDR3 has 13 residues. CDR1 and CDR2 from the germline V gene are SNHLY and FYNNEI. V lost 4 bases to trimming and J lost 8 bases, with 11 bases between them. PCR primers comprised 60 Vbeta and 13 Jbeta primers. Profiling relied on immunoSEQ multiplex PCR, and the TCRdb table lists in-frame clones only, not all of them. The sample shows over 100,000 clones, around 70% of them seen only once. This sample is drawn from a study of cytomegalovirus exposure and HLA in healthy donors. Study findings and constraints: Most CMV-associated TCR beta chains appeared HLA-restricted in a later analysis. TRBV6-2, TRBV6-3 and other indistinguishable V segments were excluded.

This sequence joins TRBV2 and TRBJ1-4; D is uncertain. The source material was PBMCs. The sequence was obtained from a man aged 25-45 years in good health and CMV-seropositive. This CDR3 reads CASSVPGWEKLFF. CDR3 nucleotide sequence: TGTGCCAGCAGTGTGCCGGGTTGGGAAAAACTGTTTTTT.